This T cell receptor (beta chain) appears in the sequencing data of a study of somatic mutations in cytotoxic T cells in rheumatoid arthritis. Study-level background: Flow cytometry sorted some V beta antibody-stained T-cell populations to nearly 100% purity, V beta1+ cells among them being sequenced for TCRB.

Study outcomes and limitations: About an eighth of the roughly 60 patients had a largest CD8+ clone above 20% of CD8+ cells.

In the case of this clone: Its antigen is as yet unknown.

V lost 1 base to trimming and J lost 1 base, with 11 bases between them. The germline V gene encodes CDR1 LNHDA and CDR2 SQIVND (reference sequence). This CDR3 is built from 17 residues. Data came from immunoSEQ multiplex PCR; TCRdb stores just in-frame clones and leaves some out. The sample has 9,500 to 15,000 clones; about 80% are singletons. This TCR derives from a man in his forties or fifties in good health. Source material: CD8+ T cells sorted from blood. The chain employs TRBV19 and TRBJ1-6, with D perhaps matching TRBD1 (6 bases). Here the CDR3 DNA reads TGTGCCAGTAGTATAGCTGAGGACAGTTCCTATAATTCACCCCTCCACTTT. As protein: CASSIAEDSSYNSPLHF.